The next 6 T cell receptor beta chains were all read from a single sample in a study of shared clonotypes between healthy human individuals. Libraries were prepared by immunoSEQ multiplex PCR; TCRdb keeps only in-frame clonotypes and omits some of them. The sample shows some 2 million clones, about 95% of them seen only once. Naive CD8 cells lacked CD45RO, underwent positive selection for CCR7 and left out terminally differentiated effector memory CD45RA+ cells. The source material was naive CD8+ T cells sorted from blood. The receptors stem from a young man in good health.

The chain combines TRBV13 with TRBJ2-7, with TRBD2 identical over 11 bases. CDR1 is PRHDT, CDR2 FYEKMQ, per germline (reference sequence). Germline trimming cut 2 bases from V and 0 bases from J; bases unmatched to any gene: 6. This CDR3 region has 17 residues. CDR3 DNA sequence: TGTGCCAGCAGCTTATTCCCTAGCGGGAGGAACTCCTACGAGCAGTACTTC. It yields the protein CASSLFPSGRNSYEQYF. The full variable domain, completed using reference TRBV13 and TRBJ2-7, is AAGVIQSPRHLIKEKRETATLKCYPIPRHDTVYWYQQGPGQDPQFLISFYEKMQSDKGSIPDRFSAQQFSDYHSELNMSSLELGDSALYFCASSLFPSGRNSYEQYFGPGTRLTVT.

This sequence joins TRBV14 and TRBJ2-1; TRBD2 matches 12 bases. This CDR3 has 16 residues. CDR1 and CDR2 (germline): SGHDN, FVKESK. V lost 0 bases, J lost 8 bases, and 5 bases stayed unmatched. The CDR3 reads CASSQEPSGRAYEQFF. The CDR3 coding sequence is TGTGCCAGCAGCCAAGAGCCTAGCGGGAGGGCCTATGAGCAGTTCTTC.

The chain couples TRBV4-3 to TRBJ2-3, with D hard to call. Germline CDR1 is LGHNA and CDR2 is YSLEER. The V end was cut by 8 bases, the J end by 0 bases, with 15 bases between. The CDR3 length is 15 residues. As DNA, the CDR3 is TGCGCCAGCTCCTTAAGGCTGACTAGCACAGATACGCAGTATTTT. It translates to CASSLRLTSTDTQYF.

CDR3 region: CAWSGGADQPQHF. The CDR3 DNA follows: TGTGCCTGGAGTGGGGGCGCCGATCAGCCCCAGCATTTT. This chain connects TRBV30 to TRBJ1-5; D is possibly TRBD1 (5 bases). V was shortened by 1 base and J by 5 bases, with 9 bases between the two germline ends. Germline-derived CDR1 and CDR2 are GTSNPN and SVGIG (reference sequence). The CDR3 is 13 amino acids.

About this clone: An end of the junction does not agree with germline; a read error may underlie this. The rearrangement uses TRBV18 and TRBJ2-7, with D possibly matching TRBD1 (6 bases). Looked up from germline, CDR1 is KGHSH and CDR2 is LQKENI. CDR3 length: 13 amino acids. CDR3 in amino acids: CASSPPDSYGQYF. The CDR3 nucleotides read TGTGCCAGCTCCCCGCCGGACAGCTACGGGCAGTACTTC.

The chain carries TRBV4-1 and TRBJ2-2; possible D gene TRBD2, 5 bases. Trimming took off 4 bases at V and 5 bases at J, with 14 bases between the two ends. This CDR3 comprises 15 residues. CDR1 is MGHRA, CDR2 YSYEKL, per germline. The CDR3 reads CASSPPIRGTGELFF. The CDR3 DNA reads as TGCGCCAGCAGCCCCCCTATCCGGGGAACCGGGGAGCTGTTTTTT.